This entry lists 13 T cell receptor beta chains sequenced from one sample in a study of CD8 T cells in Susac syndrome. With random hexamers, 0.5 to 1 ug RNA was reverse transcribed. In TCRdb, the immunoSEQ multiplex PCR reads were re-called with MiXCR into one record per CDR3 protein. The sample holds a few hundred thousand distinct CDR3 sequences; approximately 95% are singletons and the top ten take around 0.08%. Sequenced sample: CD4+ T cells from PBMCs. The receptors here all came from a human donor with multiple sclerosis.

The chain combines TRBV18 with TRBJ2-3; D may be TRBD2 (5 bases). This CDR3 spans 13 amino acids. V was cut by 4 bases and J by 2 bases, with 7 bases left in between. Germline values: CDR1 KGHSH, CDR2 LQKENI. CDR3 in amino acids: CASSRTDTDTQYF. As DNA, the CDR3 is TGTGCCAGCTCACGGACTGACACAGATACGCAGTATTTT.

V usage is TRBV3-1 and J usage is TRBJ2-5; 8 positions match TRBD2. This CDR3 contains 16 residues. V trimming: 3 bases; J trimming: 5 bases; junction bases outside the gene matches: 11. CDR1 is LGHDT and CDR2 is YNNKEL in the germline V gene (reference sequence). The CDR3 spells CASSHEGGTSGETQYF. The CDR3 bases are TGTGCCAGCAGCCACGAGGGGGGAACTAGCGGTGAGACCCAGTACTTC.

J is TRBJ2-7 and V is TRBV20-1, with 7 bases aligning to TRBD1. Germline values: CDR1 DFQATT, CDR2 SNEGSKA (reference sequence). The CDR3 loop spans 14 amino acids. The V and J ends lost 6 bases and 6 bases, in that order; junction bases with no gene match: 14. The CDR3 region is CSAQRTGVPGEQYF. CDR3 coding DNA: TGCAGTGCCCAAAGAACAGGGGTACCGGGCGAGCAGTACTTC.

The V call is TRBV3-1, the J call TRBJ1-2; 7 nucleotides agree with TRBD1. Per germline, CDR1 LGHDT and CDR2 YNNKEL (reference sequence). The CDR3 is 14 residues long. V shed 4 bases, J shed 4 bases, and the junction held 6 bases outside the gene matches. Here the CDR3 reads CASSLDRLAYGYTF. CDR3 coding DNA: TGTGCCAGCAGCCTGGACAGGCTTGCCTATGGCTACACCTTC.

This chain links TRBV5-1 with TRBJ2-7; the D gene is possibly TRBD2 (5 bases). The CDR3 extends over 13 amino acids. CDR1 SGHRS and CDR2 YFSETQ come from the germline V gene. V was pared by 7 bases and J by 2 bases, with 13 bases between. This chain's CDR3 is CASANIGTYEQYV. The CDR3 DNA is TGCGCCAGCGCAAATATCGGGACCTACGAGCAGTACGTC.

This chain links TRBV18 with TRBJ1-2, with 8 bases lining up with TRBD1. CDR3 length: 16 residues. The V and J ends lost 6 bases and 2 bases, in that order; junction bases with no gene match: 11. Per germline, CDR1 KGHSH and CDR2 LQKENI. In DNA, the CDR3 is TGTGCCAGCTCCCTCACAACGGGACAGGCCAACTATGGCTACACCTTC. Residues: CASSLTTGQANYGYTF.

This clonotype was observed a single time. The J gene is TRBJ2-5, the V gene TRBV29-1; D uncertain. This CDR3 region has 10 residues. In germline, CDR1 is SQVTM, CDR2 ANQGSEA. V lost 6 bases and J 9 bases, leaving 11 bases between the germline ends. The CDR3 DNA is TGCAGCGTCTTGGCCGAGGCCCAGTACTTC. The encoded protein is CSVLAEAQYF.

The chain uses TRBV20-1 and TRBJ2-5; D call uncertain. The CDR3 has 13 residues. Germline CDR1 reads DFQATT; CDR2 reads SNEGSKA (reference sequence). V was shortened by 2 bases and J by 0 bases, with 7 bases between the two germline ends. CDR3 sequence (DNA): TGCAGTGCTAGAAGTTCGTACCAAGAGACCCAGTACTTC. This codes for CSARSSYQETQYF.

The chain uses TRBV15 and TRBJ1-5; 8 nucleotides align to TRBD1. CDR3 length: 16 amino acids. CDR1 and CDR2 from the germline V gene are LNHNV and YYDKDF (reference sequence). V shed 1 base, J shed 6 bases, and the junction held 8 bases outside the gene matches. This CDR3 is CATSRAGQVLAQPQHF. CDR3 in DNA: TGTGCCACCAGCAGAGCGGGACAGGTCCTAGCTCAGCCCCAGCATTTT.

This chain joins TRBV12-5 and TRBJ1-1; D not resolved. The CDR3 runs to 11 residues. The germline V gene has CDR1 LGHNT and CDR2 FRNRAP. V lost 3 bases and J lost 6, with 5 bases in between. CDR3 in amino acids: CASGLNSEAFF. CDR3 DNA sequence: TGTGCTAGTGGTTTAAACTCTGAAGCTTTCTTT.

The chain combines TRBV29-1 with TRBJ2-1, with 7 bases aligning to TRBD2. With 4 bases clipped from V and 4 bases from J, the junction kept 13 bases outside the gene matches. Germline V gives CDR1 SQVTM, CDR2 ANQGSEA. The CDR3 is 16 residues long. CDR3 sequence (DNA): TGCAGCGTTGGCGGGGGTGGTCGGGGACCTTACAATGAGCAGTTCTTC. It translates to CSVGGGGRGPYNEQFF.

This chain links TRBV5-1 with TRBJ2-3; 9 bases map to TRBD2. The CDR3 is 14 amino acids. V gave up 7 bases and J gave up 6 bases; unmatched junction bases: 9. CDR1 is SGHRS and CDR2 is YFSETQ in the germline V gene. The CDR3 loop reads CASCIAGVRDTQYF. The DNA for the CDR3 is TGCGCCAGCTGTATAGCGGGGGTCAGGGATACGCAGTATTTT.

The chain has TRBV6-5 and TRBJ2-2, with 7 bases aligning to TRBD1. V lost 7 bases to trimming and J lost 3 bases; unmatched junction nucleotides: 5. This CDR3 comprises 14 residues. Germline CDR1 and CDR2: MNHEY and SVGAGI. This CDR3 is CASTTGFDTGELFF. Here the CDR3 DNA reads TGTGCCAGCACGACAGGGTTCGACACCGGGGAGCTGTTTTTT.